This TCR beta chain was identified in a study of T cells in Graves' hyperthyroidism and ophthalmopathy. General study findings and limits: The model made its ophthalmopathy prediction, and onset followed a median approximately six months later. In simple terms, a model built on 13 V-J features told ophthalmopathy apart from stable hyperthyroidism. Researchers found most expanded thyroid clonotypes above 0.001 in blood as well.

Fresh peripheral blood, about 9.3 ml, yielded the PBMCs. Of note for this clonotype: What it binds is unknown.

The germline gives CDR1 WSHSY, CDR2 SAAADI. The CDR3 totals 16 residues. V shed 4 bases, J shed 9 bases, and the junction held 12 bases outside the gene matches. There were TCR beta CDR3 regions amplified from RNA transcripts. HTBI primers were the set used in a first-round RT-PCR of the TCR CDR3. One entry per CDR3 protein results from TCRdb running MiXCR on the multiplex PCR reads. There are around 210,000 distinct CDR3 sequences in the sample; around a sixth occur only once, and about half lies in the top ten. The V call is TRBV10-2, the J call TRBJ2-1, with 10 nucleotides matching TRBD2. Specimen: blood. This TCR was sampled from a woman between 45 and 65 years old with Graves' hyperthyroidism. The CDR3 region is CASSGRGLAGAGEQFF. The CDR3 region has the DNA TGCGCCAGCAGTGGGCGTGGGCTAGCGGGAGCCGGTGAGCAGTTCTTC.